Described below is a single TCR beta chain sequence and its context. The source of the sample is a study of tumour-infiltrating T cells in Burkitt lymphoma. The CDR3 consists of 16 residues. Trimming left V 5 bases short and J 5 bases short, with 16 bases between. Germline CDR1 reads MNHGY; CDR2 reads SAAAGT. TCRdb's copy holds only in-frame clones and misses some; the assay was immunoSEQ multiplex PCR. Of hundreds of clones detected, roughly 99% appear once; the ten largest clones hold approximately 4%. The clonotype originates from a human donor with Burkitt lymphoma. This chain uses TRBV6-8 with TRBJ2-6; D remains unclear. The specimen was tumor tissue. The chain's CDR3 is CASSPLPQSRANVLTF. Here the CDR3 DNA reads TGTGCCAGCAGTCCATTGCCACAAAGTCGGGCCAACGTCCTGACTTTC.